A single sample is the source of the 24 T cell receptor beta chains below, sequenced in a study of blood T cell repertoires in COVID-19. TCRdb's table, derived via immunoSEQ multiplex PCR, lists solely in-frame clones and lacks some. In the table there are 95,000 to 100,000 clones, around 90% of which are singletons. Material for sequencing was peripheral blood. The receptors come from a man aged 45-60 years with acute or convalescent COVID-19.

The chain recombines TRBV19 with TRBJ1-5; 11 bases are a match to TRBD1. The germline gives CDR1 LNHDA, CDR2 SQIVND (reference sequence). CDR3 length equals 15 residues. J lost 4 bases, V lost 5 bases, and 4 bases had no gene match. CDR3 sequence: CASSAGTGGNQPQHF. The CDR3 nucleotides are TGTGCCAGTAGTGCAGGGACAGGGGGGAATCAGCCCCAGCATTTT.

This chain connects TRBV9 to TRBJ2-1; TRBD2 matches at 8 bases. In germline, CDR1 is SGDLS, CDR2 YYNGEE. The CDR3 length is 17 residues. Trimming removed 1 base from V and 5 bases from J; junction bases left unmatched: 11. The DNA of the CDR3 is TGTGCCAGCAGCGTATTCCCGGGGGGGGCGGCGGACAATGAGCAGTTCTTC. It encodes CASSVFPGGAADNEQFF. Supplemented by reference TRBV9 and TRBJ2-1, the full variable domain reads DSGVTQTPKHLITATGQRVTLRCSPRSGDLSVYWYQQSLDQGLQFLIQYYNGEERAKGNILERFSAQQFPDLHSELNLSSLELGDSALYFCASSVFPGGAADNEQFFGPGTRLTVL.

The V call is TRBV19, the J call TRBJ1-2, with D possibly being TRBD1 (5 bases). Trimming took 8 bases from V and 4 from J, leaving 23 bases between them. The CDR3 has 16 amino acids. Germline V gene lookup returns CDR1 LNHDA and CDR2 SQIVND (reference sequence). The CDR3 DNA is TGTGCCAGTTCATCACCCGGGGGACGGACGAGCTATGGCTACACCTTC. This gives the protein CASSSPGGRTSYGYTF.

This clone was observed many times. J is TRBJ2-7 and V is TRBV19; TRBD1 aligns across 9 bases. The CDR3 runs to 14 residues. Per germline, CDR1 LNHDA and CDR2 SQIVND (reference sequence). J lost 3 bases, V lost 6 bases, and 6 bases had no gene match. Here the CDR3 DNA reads TGTGCCAGTAGGAAACAGGGGGCAGGCTACGAGCAGTACTTC. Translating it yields CASRKQGAGYEQYF. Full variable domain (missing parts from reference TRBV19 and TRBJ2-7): DGGITQSPKYLFRKEGQNVTLSCEQNLNHDAMYWYRQDPGQGLRLIYYSQIVNDFQKGDIAEGYSVSREKKESFPLTVTSAQKNPTAFYLCASRKQGAGYEQYFGPGTRLTVT.

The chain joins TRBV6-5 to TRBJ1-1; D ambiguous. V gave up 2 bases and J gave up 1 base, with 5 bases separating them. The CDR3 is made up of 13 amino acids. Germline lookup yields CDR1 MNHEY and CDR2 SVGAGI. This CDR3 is CASSYNRNTEAFF. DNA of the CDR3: TGTGCCAGCAGTTACAACAGGAACACTGAAGCTTTCTTT.

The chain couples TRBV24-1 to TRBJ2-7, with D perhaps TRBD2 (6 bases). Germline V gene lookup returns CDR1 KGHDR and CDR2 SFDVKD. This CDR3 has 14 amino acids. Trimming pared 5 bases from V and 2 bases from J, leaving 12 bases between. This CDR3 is CATSARDSPYEQYF. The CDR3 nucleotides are TGTGCCACCAGTGCCCGGGACTCTCCCTACGAGCAGTACTTC.

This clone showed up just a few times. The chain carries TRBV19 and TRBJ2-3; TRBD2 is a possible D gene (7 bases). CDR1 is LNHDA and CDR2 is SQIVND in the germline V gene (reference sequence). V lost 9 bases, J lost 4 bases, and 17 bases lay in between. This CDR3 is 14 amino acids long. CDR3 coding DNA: TGTGCCAGCACTCGGGGGGCTGGGGCAGATACGCAGTATTTT. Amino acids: CASTRGAGADTQYF.

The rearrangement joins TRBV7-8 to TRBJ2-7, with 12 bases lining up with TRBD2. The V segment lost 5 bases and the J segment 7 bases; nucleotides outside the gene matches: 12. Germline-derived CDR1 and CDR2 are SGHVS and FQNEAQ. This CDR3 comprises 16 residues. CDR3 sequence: CASSPRPLAGGREQYF. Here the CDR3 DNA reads TGTGCCAGCAGCCCTAGACCTCTAGCGGGGGGGCGGGAGCAGTACTTC.

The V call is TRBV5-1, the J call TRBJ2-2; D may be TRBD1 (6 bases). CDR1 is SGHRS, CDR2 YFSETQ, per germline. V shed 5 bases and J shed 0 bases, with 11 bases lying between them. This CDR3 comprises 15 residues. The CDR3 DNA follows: TGCGCCAGCAGACTGGACAGTGCGAACACCGGGGAGCTGTTTTTT. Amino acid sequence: CASRLDSANTGELFF.

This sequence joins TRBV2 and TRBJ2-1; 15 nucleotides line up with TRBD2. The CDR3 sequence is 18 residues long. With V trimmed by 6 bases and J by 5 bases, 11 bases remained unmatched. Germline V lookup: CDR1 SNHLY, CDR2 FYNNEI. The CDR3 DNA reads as TGTGCCAGCAGCTACACCCCGGGACTAGCGGGGGGAAACAATGAGCAGTTCTTC. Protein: CASSYTPGLAGGNNEQFF. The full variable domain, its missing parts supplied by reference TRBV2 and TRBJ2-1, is EPEVTQTPSHQVTQMGQEVILRCVPISNHLYFYWYRQILGQKVEFLVSFYNNEISEKSEIFDDQFSVERPDGSNFTLKIRSTKLEDSAMYFCASSYTPGLAGGNNEQFFGPGTRLTVL.

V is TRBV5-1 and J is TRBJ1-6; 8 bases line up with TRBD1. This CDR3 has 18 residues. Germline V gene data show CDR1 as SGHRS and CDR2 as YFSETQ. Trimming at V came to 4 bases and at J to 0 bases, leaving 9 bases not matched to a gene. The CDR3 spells CASSQNFQGASYNSPLHF. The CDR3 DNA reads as TGCGCCAGCAGCCAGAATTTTCAGGGGGCCTCCTATAATTCACCCCTCCACTTT.

CDR3 sequence: CASSLVRSGGELFF. The DNA for the CDR3 is TGTGCCAGCAGCTTAGTTCGATCGGGGGGGGAGCTGTTTTTT. The rearrangement links TRBV7-2 to TRBJ2-2, with a weak D call TRBD2 (5 bases). The V and J ends lost 1 base and 8 bases respectively, with 11 bases between them. The V gene's germline CDR1 is SGHTA and CDR2 FQGNSA. The CDR3 length is 14 residues.

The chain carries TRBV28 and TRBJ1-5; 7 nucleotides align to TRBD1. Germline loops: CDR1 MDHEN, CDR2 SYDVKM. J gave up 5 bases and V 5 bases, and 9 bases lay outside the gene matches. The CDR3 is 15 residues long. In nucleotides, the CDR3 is TGTGCCAGCAGTACCCGGGACAGCGCGTATCAGCCCCAGCATTTT. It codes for CASSTRDSAYQPQHF.

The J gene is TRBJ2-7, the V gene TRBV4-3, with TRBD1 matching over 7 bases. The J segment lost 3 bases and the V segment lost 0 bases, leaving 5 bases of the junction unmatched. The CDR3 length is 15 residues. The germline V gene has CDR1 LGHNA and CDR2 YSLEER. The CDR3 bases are TGCGCCAGCAGCCAAGACAGGGGGATCGTCTACGAGCAGTACTTC. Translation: CASSQDRGIVYEQYF.

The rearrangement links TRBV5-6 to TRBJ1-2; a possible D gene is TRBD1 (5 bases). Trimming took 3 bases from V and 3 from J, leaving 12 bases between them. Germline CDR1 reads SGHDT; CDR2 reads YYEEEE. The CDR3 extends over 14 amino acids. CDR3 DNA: TGTGCCAGCAGCTCTCGGGGACTATACTATGGCTACACCTTC. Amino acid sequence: CASSSRGLYYGYTF. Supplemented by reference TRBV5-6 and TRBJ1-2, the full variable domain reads DAGVTQSPTHLIKTRGQQVTLRCSPKSGHDTVSWYQQALGQGPQFIFQYYEEEERQRGNFPDRFSGHQFPNYSSELNVNALLLGDSALYLCASSSRGLYYGYTFGSGTRLTVV.

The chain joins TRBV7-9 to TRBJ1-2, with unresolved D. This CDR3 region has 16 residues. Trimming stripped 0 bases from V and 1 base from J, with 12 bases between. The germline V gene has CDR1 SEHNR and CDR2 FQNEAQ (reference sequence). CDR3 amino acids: CASSLASGSFNYGYTF. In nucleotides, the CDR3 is TGTGCCAGCAGCTTAGCTTCCGGGTCCTTTAACTATGGCTACACCTTC.

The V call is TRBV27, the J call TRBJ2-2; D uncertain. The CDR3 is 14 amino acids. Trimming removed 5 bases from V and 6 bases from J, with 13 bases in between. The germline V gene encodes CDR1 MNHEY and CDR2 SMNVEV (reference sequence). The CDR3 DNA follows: TGTGCCAGCAGTCCATGGCTGATCTCCGGGGAGCTGTTTTTT. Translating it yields CASSPWLISGELFF.

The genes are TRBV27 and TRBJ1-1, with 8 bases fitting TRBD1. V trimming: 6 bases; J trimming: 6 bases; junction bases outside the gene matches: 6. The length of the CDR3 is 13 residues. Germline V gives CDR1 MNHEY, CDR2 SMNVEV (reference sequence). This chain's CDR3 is CASRRQGIAEAFF. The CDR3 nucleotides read TGTGCCAGCAGGCGACAGGGGATCGCTGAAGCTTTCTTT.

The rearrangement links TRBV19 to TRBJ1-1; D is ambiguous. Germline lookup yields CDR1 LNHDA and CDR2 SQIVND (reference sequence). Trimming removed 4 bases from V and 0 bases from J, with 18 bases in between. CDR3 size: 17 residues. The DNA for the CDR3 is TGTGCCAGTAGTAGCCCCCTTGGCAGGCGGGTGAACACTGAAGCTTTCTTT. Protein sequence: CASSSPLGRRVNTEAFF.

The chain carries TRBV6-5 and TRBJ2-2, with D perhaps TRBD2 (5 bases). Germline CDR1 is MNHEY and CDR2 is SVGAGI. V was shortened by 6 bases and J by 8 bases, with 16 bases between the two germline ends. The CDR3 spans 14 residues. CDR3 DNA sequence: TGTGCCAGCAGGCCCGGGATTAAAGGGGGGGAGCTGTTTTTT. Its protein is CASRPGIKGGELFF.

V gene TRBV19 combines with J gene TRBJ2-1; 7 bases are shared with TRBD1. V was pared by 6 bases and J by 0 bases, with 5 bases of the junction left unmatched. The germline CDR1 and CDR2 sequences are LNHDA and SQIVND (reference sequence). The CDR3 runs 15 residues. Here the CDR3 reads CASRVDRSSYNEQFF. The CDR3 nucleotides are TGTGCCAGTAGGGTGGACAGGAGCTCCTACAATGAGCAGTTCTTC.

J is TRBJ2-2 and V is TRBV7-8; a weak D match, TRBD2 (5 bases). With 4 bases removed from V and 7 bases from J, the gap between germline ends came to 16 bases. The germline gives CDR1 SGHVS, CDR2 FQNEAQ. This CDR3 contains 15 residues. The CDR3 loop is CASSSLGISGGELFF. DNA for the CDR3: TGTGCCAGCAGCTCCCTTGGGATAAGCGGCGGGGAGCTGTTTTTT. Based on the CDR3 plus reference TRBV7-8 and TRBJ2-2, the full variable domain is GAGVSQSPRYKVAKRGQDVALRCDPISGHVSLFWYQQALGQGPEFLTYFQNEAQLDKSGLPSDRFFAERPEGSVSTLKIQRTQQEDSAVYLCASSSLGISGGELFFGEGSRLTVL.

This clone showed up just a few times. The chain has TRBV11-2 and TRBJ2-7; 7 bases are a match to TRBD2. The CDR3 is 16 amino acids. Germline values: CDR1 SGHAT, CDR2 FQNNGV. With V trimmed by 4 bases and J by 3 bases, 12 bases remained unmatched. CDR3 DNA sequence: TGTGCCAGCAGCTCCTCGTTGGGGAGGGGCAACTACGAGCAGTACTTC. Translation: CASSSSLGRGNYEQYF.

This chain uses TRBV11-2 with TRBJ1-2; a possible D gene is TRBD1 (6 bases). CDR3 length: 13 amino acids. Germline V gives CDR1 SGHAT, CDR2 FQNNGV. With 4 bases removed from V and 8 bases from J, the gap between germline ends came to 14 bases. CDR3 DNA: TGTGCCAGCAGCTATTATGGGGGGGGCGGCTACACCTTC. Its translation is CASSYYGGGGYTF.